What follows describes a single T cell receptor (beta chain). Its binding antigen is unknown. One junction end does not reproduce the germline sequence, and a read error may be involved. The data were obtained in a study of neurological immune-mediated disorders (dated by TCRdb to about 2019). General notes on the study: The study compared peripheral blood TCR-beta repertoires of HTLV-I-associated myelopathy (HAM/TSP) patients, multiple sclerosis patients and healthy controls using UMI-based sequencing. Longitudinal samples, technical triplicates and paired sorted CD4+ and CD8+ T-cell subsets, alongside PBMC samples, were included among the 106 TCR-beta libraries. Technical triplicate libraries were sequenced so that the variability in frequency of each individual clone could be precisely calculated. The cohort included approximately 68 subjects: roughly 15 with HAM/TSP, around 34 with multiple sclerosis, and 20 healthy controls.

cDNA synthesis used template-switch 5'RACE with a primer carrying a 10-nucleotide random unique molecular identifier tagging each TCR transcript. Every sequencing run covered 15-18 subjects and yielded more than 200 million TCR-beta sequences. The RNeasy kit was used for extraction of total RNA. TCR-beta VDJ regions were amplified with primers for the TCR constant region and the 5'RACE anchor, using the KAPA Real-time Library Amplification kit. A first PCR added sample indexes and Illumina adaptors, after which a second PCR increased the library yield. After purification with Ampure beads, the TCR product of roughly 650 bp was size-selected on a 2% E-gel SizeSelection system. Library quality was checked on a Bioanalyzer, concentration was measured with Qubit, and libraries were quantified with the Kapa Library Quantification kit before pooling. Paired-end 2 x 150 bp sequencing of the libraries was performed on an Illumina HiSeq 2500. To increase sequence diversity, roughly 24-30% phiX was spiked into each library pool. For the original study's pipeline: Quality-filtered reads were processed with the UMI-based MiGEC pipeline, which removed over 80% of raw TCR sequences during error correction. IMGT germline references were used for aligning VDJ genes, and each clonotype was defined as a unique CDR3 amino acid sequence together with its V-J genes. Clonal expansion, Shannon diversity and CDR3 relatedness (CalcPairwiseDistances, ClusterSamples) were evaluated with VDJtools, and phylogenetic trees were built with CLCbio workbench. Clones with at least 8 unique UMIs were defined as expanded, with this threshold being based on coefficient-of-variation modelling across technical triplicates. TCRdb's own reprocessing of the public reads used fastp at Q25 and MiXCR and kept productive beta chains. CDR3 protein sequences are deduplicated, and each keeps its most common genes and DNA. V and J calls and clone size were set by TCRdb, not the authors. The sample yields approximately 30,000 distinct CDR3 sequences; 13% were counted once. The top ten clones comprise more than 4.5% of the sample.

Overall results and qualifications from the work: TCR clonal expansion was highest in HAM/TSP patients and lowest in MS patients, with MS patients falling below even healthy controls. No identical CDR3 amino acid sequences were shared among expanded clones across subjects, suggesting private TCR-beta repertoires in all groups.

Read against the paper, the sample's time point label means: technical triplicate 2. Sorted-subset TCR libraries were prepared from approximately 1 million sorted CD4+ or CD8+ T cells. Peripheral blood was subjected to Ficoll-Hypaque density gradient centrifugation to isolate PBMCs, which were then cryopreserved in liquid nitrogen. Paired sorted CD4+ and CD8+ subsets came from healthy controls, HAM/TSP patients and MS patients. The sample comprised CD4+ T cells from blood. The sequence came from a female donor with HTLV-1-associated myelopathy (HAM/TSP).

At the DNA level, the sequence is TGTGCCAGCAGACAAGATCTAGGTCAGACCCAGCATTTT. Translation gives CASRQDLGQTQHF. Here the chain combines TRBV3-1 and TRBJ1-5; the D gene assignment is ambiguous. The germline V gene (reference sequence) gives CDR1 as LGHDT and CDR2 as YNNKEL. From the cysteine up to the phenylalanine, the CDR3 has a length of 13 residues. The read is trimmed to its CDR3 DNA, 39 bases read in frame from base 1.